This TCR beta chain was profiled in a study of T cell clonality in common variable immunodeficiency. Study-level findings and limits: Reportedly, TCR beta sequences from common variable immunodeficiency showed fewer deletions and N-nucleotide insertions.

The data were produced by immunoSEQ multiplex PCR, yet TCRdb's version contains in-frame clones alone and is incomplete. The repertoire consists of around 21,000 clones, none detected only once. This clone has a count of ten or more. Its antigen is still unknown. This clonotype was sampled from a human donor with common variable immunodeficiency. Sequenced sample: peripheral blood mononuclear cells.

Partial CDR3 DNA: TGTGCCAGCAGCTTAGTAGGGGAACAGCCC. Translated: CASSLVGEQP. The entire CDR3 reads CASSLVGEQPQHF. The chain links TRBV7-2 to TRBJ1-5; possible D gene TRBD1, 5 bases. The sequenced fragment ends 3 residues before the CDR3 boundary, so the rest is inferred from the germline J gene. The CDR3 extends over 13 amino acids. Germline loops: CDR1 SGHTA, CDR2 FQGNSA. V was pared by 1 base and J by 7 bases, with 8 bases between.